The count of the clone carrying this T cell receptor beta chain is one. Its specificity is not known. The sample belongs to a study of graft-versus-host responses after intestinal transplantation. Across the study: Multivisceral, liver-intestinal, or isolated intestinal grafts went to recipients.

CDR3 length: 18 amino acids. Sequencing used immunoSEQ multiplex PCR; TCRdb keeps in-frame clones, though not all of them. The repertoire holds 25,000 to 30,000 clones, with about 81% as singletons. V usage is TRBV1 and J usage is TRBJ2-3; the table gives TRBD2 as D, unverified against the DNA. TRBV1 is a documented pseudogene. This clonotype was obtained from a human donor who received an intestinal transplant. This specimen consisted of unstimulated CD4+ T cells sorted from spleen or lymph node cells, obtained before intestinal transplant. This CDR3 reads CTSSQGTSGRDSTDTQYF. As DNA, the CDR3 is TGCACCAGCAGCCAAGGGACTAGCGGGAGGGACAGCACAGATACGCAGTATTTT.